This T cell receptor (beta chain) was retrieved from a study of blood T cell repertoires in COVID-19. Background on the study: Collection of acute and convalescent COVID-19 samples took place in the United States, Italy and Spain. T cells, B-cell-depleted T cells, or PBMCs supplied cDNA or gDNA.

Participants, about 18 to 89 years old, spanned fewer than 25 US areas. The CDR3 has 14 amino acids. Germline V gene sequence: CDR1 MRHNA, CDR2 SNTAGT. Deletions cut 4 bases from V and 4 bases from J, with 10 bases between. As handled by the study authors: Estimation of nucleated cell counts relied on the amplification of reference gene primers. Sequencing used immunoSEQ multiplex PCR; TCRdb keeps in-frame clones, though not all of them. V, J and clone size are taken as reported in that table, and D and trimming were inferred from the DNA itself. The sample has a few hundred thousand clones; 65% to 90% are singletons. Regarding this clone: Other DNA sequences of this sample code for an identical CDR3.

This receptor was taken from a woman in her thirties or forties with acute COVID-19. The sequenced sample was PBMCs or T cells enriched from blood (not recorded which). The V gene is TRBV6-4, the J gene TRBJ2-2, with D perhaps TRBD1 (6 bases). In DNA form, the CDR3 reads TGTGCCAGCAGTGCACAGGGCGGCACCGGGGAGCTGTTTTTT. This sequence encodes CASSAQGGTGELFF.